This entry describes one T cell receptor beta chain. Its antigen is currently unknown. This sample was included in a study of cytomegalovirus exposure and HLA in healthy donors. Study in general: There were 350 to 450 genotyped donors. Of these, 81% fell in the genetic ancestry cluster associated with self-reported Caucasian donors.

Germline V gives CDR1 SGHRS, CDR2 YFSETQ. V was pared by 5 bases and J by 4 bases, with 7 bases of the junction left unmatched. The CDR3 has 16 amino acids. Findings and limits, study-wide: Among the sequence variants, a highly shared cluster was likely an artifact of sequencing.

PCR employed 60 Vbeta and 13 Jbeta primers. Libraries were prepared by immunoSEQ multiplex PCR; TCRdb keeps only in-frame clonotypes and omits some of them. The repertoire holds some 120,000 clones, under 85% seen once, with approximately 5.4% in the top ten. Those who donated were healthy bone marrow donors. Input material: PBMCs. The TCR comes from a woman in her 50s in good health and CMV-seropositive. This chain links TRBV5-1 with TRBJ2-3, with 13 positions matching TRBD2. CDR3 DNA: TGCGCCAGCAGAACAACTAGCGGGGGGGGTGCAGATACGCAGTATTTT. Amino acids: CASRTTSGGGADTQYF. The entire variable domain, with the rest obtained from reference TRBV5-1 and TRBJ2-3, is as follows: KAGVTQTPRYLIKTRGQQVTLSCSPISGHRSVSWYQQTPGQGLQFLFEYFSETQRNKGNFPGRFSGRQFSNSRSEMNVSTLELGDSALYLCASRTTSGGGADTQYFGPGTRLTVL.